This TCR beta chain was sequenced in a study of shared clonotypes between healthy human individuals. Authors' data handling: Filtering differed, since immunoSEQ gave only junction sequences and no quality scores. Libraries were prepared by immunoSEQ multiplex PCR; TCRdb keeps only in-frame clonotypes and omits some of them. The V and J calls and clone size are taken from that table; D and trimming were inferred from the DNA. The sample contains about 1.1 million clones, approximately 75% of which appear only once. Study-wide points: When compared with the clonotypes that were shared by all four sorted-subset donors, the non-shared clonotypes turned out to have lower generation probabilities. Few donors limited the genetic and exposure-history diversity represented. On the whole, naive subsets had larger estimated richness than memory subsets had.

Worth noting for this clone: The antigen remains undetermined.

The sequence was collected from a young man in good health. Some clones in this sample may be carry-over from other donors' samples. Material for sequencing was memory CD4+ T cells from PBMCs. As to subset: CD45RA-negative fraction.

CDR3 DNA sequence: TGTGCCAGCAGTGTCCAGCCGTCCTACGAGCAGTACTTC. The encoded protein is CASSVQPSYEQYF. This chain joins TRBV6-1 and TRBJ2-7; D call uncertain. CDR3 size: 13 residues. Germline V lookup: CDR1 MNHNS, CDR2 SASEGT. Trimming shortened V by 4 bases and J by 1 base, and 8 bases separated the two germline ends.